This is a list of T cell receptor beta chains from one sample in a study of blood T cell repertoires in COVID-19. TCRdb's table, derived via immunoSEQ multiplex PCR, lists solely in-frame clones and lacks some. The table lists under 300,000 clones, approximately 78% of them singletons. The sample taken for sequencing was peripheral blood. The origin of the receptors is an older woman with active or convalescent COVID-19. CDR3s include the opening cysteine and the closing phenylalanine or tryptophan. A D gene is named only where the DNA matches it firmly. Clone sizes are given selectively: once, few, many, or a class where the clone is expanded.

size,V,D,J,CDR3,DNA
once,TRBV30,NA,TRBJ1-4,CAWSTGLGWEKLFF,TGTGCCTGGAGCACAGGGTTAGGTTGGGAAAAACTGTTTTTT
NA,TRBV25-1,TRBD1,TRBJ2-2,CASSELRGQGAGELFF,TGTGCCAGCAGTGAACTCCGGGGACAGGGAGCGGGGGAGCTGTTTTTT
NA,TRBV3-1/TRBV3-2,TRBD1,TRBJ2-1,CASSQARTGVNEQFF,TGTGCCAGCAGCCAAGCCCGGACAGGGGTCAATGAGCAGTTCTTC
NA,TRBV2,NA,TRBJ1-3,CASKAYSGNTIYF,TGTGCCAGCAAAGCATACTCTGGAAACACCATATATTTT
NA,TRBV6-5,TRBD1,TRBJ2-4,CASRQGDPGKNIQYF,TGTGCCAGCAGGCAGGGGGACCCAGGCAAAAACATTCAGTACTTC
many,TRBV7-5,NA,TRBJ1-1,CARSLVGTGGTNTEAFF,TGTGCCAGAAGCTTAGTGGGGACAGGGGGCACGAACACTGAAGCTTTCTTT
NA,TRBV3-1/TRBV3-2,TRBD1,TRBJ1-1,CASGPGQLNTEAFF,TGTGCCAGCGGCCCGGGACAGCTGAACACTGAAGCTTTCTTT
once,TRBV6-5,TRBD1,TRBJ1-2,CASSLSRQGANGYTF,TGTGCCAGCAGTCTGTCCCGACAGGGGGCCAATGGCTACACCTTC
NA,TRBV25-1,TRBD1,TRBJ1-5,CASSPTGVAQPQHF,TGTGCCAGCAGTCCAACAGGGGTAGCTCAGCCCCAGCATTTT
NA,TRBV6-1,NA,TRBJ1-3,CASSEVLAGTPGGNTIYF,TGTGCCAGCAGTGAAGTTTTAGCAGGGACTCCGGGTGGAAACACCATATATTTT
NA,TRBV18,NA,TRBJ2-5,CASSLVGVQETQYF,TGTGCCAGCTCACTAGTGGGCGTCCAAGAGACCCAGTACTTC
NA,TRBV10-2,NA,TRBJ1-4,CASRDGGGPNEKLFF,TGCGCCAGCAGAGATGGGGGGGGGCCCAATGAAAAACTGTTTTTT
NA,TRBV30,NA,TRBJ2-7,CAWSPGLTDYEQYF,TGTGCCTGGAGCCCGGGACTGACCGACTACGAGCAGTACTTC
NA,TRBV6-6,TRBD2,TRBJ2-1,CASAYTRGGMGNEQFF,TGTGCCAGCGCTTACACTCGGGGGGGCATGGGAAATGAGCAGTTCTTC
NA,TRBV5-1,NA,TRBJ1-1,CASSLQMNTEAFF,TGCGCCAGCAGCTTGCAGATGAACACTGAAGCTTTCTTT
once,TRBV2,NA,TRBJ1-1,CASRVTGNTEAFF,TGTGCCAGCAGGGTTACCGGGAACACTGAAGCTTTCTTT
once,TRBV11-2,NA,TRBJ2-7,CASSLRPGSYEQYF,TGTGCCAGCAGCTTACGTCCGGGTTCCTACGAGCAGTACTTC
NA,TRBV7-3,TRBD2,TRBJ2-3,CASSLYGTSGAMKYF,TGTGCCAGCAGCTTATACGGGACTAGCGGGGCCATGAAGTATTTT
once,TRBV19,NA,TRBJ1-1,CASSTGDRRYTEAFF,TGTGCCAGTAGTACGGGGGATCGGCGATACACTGAAGCTTTCTTT
NA,TRBV7-9,TRBD2,TRBJ2-1,CASSLVTSGDYNEQFF,TGTGCCAGCAGCTTAGTAACTAGCGGGGACTACAATGAGCAGTTCTTC
NA,TRBV7-8,NA,TRBJ1-1,CASSLGADYLHFSEAFF,TGTGCCAGCAGCTTAGGAGCGGATTACCTTCACTTCTCTGAAGCTTTCTTT
NA,TRBV6-4,TRBD1,TRBJ2-1,CASSALAPGQGINEQFF,TGTGCCAGCAGTGCCCTTGCCCCGGGACAGGGCATAAATGAGCAGTTCTTC
few,TRBV19,NA,TRBJ1-5,CASTRAAREGQPQHF,TGTGCCAGCACTAGGGCCGCCCGAGAGGGTCAGCCCCAGCATTTT
NA,TRBV25-1,TRBD1,TRBJ2-1,CASTPGQRSYNEQFF,TGTGCCAGCACCCCGGGACAGAGGTCCTACAATGAGCAGTTCTTC
NA,TRBV4-1,NA,TRBJ1-2,CASSQERGLSGYTF,TGCGCCAGCAGCCAAGAAAGGGGGTTGTCTGGCTACACCTTC
many,TRBV7-9,TRBD2,TRBJ2-1,CASSGEGRYNEQFF,TGTGCCAGCAGCGGGGAGGGGAGGTACAATGAGCAGTTCTTC
NA,TRBV20-1,TRBD2,TRBJ2-1,CSASSGGAYNEQFF,TGCAGTGCTAGTAGCGGGGGGGCGTACAATGAGCAGTTCTTC
NA,TRBV28,TRBD1,TRBJ1-5,CASSTTGGGGSQPQHF,TGTGCCAGCAGTACTACAGGGGGCGGAGGAAGTCAGCCCCAGCATTTT
NA,TRBV14,TRBD1,TRBJ2-5,CASSPDRGRETQYF,TGTGCCAGCAGCCCTGACAGGGGCCGGGAGACCCAGTACTTC
NA,TRBV11-1,NA,TRBJ2-7,CASSLSGYAYEQYF,TGTGCCAGCAGCTTATCAGGTTATGCCTACGAGCAGTACTTC
NA,TRBV30,NA,TRBJ1-6,CAWRLLGANSPLHF,TGTGCCTGGAGGCTACTGGGGGCTAATTCACCCCTCCACTTT
NA,TRBV4-1,NA,TRBJ1-5,CASSQTGGRNQPQHF,TGCGCCAGCAGCCAAACCGGAGGGCGCAATCAGCCCCAGCATTTT
NA,TRBV10-1,NA,TRBJ2-7,CASSETGIDYEQYF,TGCGCCAGCAGTGAAACAGGGATAGACTACGAGCAGTACTTC
NA,TRBV6-1,NA,TRBJ1-6,CASSGTRPVENSPLHF,TGTGCCAGCAGTGGGACACGACCGGTGGAAAATTCACCCCTCCACTTT
NA,TRBV6-5,TRBD2,TRBJ2-7,CASRVSGTTYEQYF,TGTGCCAGCAGGGTTAGCGGGACTACCTACGAGCAGTACTTC
NA,TRBV2,TRBD2,TRBJ2-1,CASNGGGARNEQFF,TGTGCCAGCAATGGCGGGGGGGCCAGGAATGAGCAGTTCTTC
few,TRBV28,TRBD2,TRBJ2-1,CASSSRLAGAPRQQFF,TGTGCCAGCAGTTCCCGGCTAGCGGGGGCCCCCCGCCAGCAGTTCTTC
NA,TRBV7-9,NA,TRBJ1-2,CASSLEGQGTYGYTF,TGTGCCAGCAGCTTAGAAGGGCAGGGGACCTATGGCTACACCTTC
NA,TRBV19,NA,TRBJ1-2,CASSIDPARFLYGYTF,TGTGCCAGTAGTATAGATCCGGCCAGGTTCCTCTATGGCTACACCTTC
NA,TRBV6-6,TRBD1,TRBJ1-2,CASSRTGAQANYGYTF,TGTGCCAGCAGCCGAACAGGGGCCCAAGCTAACTATGGCTACACCTTC
NA,TRBV7-2,NA,TRBJ1-2,CASSLDRQLGYGYTF,TGTGCCAGCAGCTTAGACCGACAGTTGGGCTATGGCTACACCTTC
NA,TRBV2,TRBD1,TRBJ1-3,CASRSGTGLGNTIYF,TGTGCCAGCAGATCAGGGACAGGACTTGGAAACACCATATATTTT
NA,TRBV7-2,TRBD1,TRBJ1-2,CASGLRDRPNYGYTF,TGTGCCAGCGGTCTCCGGGACAGGCCTAACTATGGCTACACCTTC
once,TRBV19,TRBD1,TRBJ2-6,CASSPGQRSGANVLTF,TGTGCCAGTAGTCCGGGACAGCGCTCTGGGGCCAACGTCCTGACTTTC
few,TRBV4-3,NA,TRBJ1-2,CASSQRTAANYGYTF,TGCGCCAGCAGCCAAAGGACAGCAGCTAACTATGGCTACACCTTC
NA,TRBV4-1,NA,TRBJ1-1,CASSHGLGNTEAFF,TGCGCCAGCAGCCACGGACTCGGGAACACTGAAGCTTTCTTT
NA,TRBV7-3,NA,TRBJ2-3,CASSLTGTPSTDTQYF,TGTGCCAGCAGCTTAACGGGGACACCTAGCACAGATACGCAGTATTTT
NA,TRBV19,NA,TRBJ2-7,CASSRGPGVYEQYF,TGTGCCAGTAGTCGAGGCCCAGGGGTCTACGAGCAGTACTTC
NA,TRBV7-9,TRBD2,TRBJ2-1,CASSRTSGGWDEQFF,TGTGCCAGCAGCCGGACTAGCGGCGGGTGGGATGAGCAGTTCTTC
NA,TRBV27,TRBD1,TRBJ2-5,CASSLSSGTGGEETQYF,TGTGCCAGCAGTTTATCGTCCGGGACAGGGGGCGAAGAGACCCAGTACTTC
NA,TRBV7-6,TRBD1,TRBJ1-5,CASSWGTGGSQPQHF,TGTGCCAGCAGCTGGGGGACAGGGGGCTCTCAGCCCCAGCATTTT
once,TRBV2,NA,TRBJ1-1,CASREKRDTEAFF,TGTGCCAGCAGGGAGAAGAGGGACACTGAAGCTTTCTTT
NA,TRBV19,TRBD1,TRBJ1-6,CASSSPPGTGGRAPLHF,TGTGCCAGTAGTTCGCCCCCCGGGACAGGGGGCAGGGCACCCCTCCACTTT
NA,TRBV27,NA,TRBJ2-2,CASSQTPPAGELFF,TGTGCCAGCAGCCAGACTCCCCCCGCCGGGGAGCTGTTTTTT